These 27 T cell receptor beta chains originate from one sample sequenced in a study of blood T cells in healthy people across ages (dated by TCRdb to 2014 to 2015). Libraries were built with 5' RACE. Sequencing was performed on an Illumina HiSeq 2500. A second PCR of 7 to 11 cycles was performed with a sample-barcoded 5' primer and a J-beta primer mix. In TCRdb, the public reads were trimmed at Q25 with fastp and aligned with MiXCR, with productive beta chains retained. When rows share a CDR3 protein, they turn into one entry using the most common DNA and genes. Present in this sample are about 1.6 million distinct CDR3 sequences, roughly a third of which were seen just once. The ten largest clonotypes hold around 11% of the sample. Sequences were obtained from blood. The receptors here all came from a woman aged 25 to 39 in good health.

V and J are TRBV27 and TRBJ2-1; D is possibly TRBD1 (6 bases). There are 17 residues in the CDR3. The V end was cut by 5 bases, the J end by 5 bases, with 22 bases between. Germline V gene data show CDR1 as MNHEY and CDR2 as SMNVEV (reference sequence). In DNA form, the CDR3 reads TGTGCCAGCAGTCCCCAGGTTCTAGGGGGTTGGAACAATGAGCAGTTCTTC. This sequence encodes CASSPQVLGGWNNEQFF.

The chain uses TRBV4-1 and TRBJ2-3, with D uncertain. The CDR3 totals 13 residues. Looked up from germline, CDR1 is MGHRA and CDR2 is YSYEKL. V was trimmed by 1 base and J by 5 bases, leaving 7 bases between them. For the CDR3, the DNA is TGCGCCAGCAGCCAAGTAGTGCGAGATACGCAGTATTTT. Amino acids: CASSQVVRDTQYF.

This clonotype was detected a few times. The chain has TRBV7-8 and TRBJ2-7; 15 bases map to TRBD2. The CDR3 has 17 residues. Germline CDR1 is SGHVS and CDR2 is FQNEAQ. J was trimmed by 2 bases and V by 3 bases; bases with no gene match: 5. CDR3: CASSLGLAGGKTYEQYF. Here the CDR3 DNA reads TGTGCCAGCAGCTTGGGACTAGCGGGAGGTAAAACCTACGAGCAGTACTTC.

This clonotype occurred once. The chain joins TRBV2 to TRBJ2-5; a weak D match, TRBD2 (5 bases). Trimming pared 6 bases from V and 7 bases from J, leaving 15 bases between. Germline loops: CDR1 SNHLY, CDR2 FYNNEI. The CDR3 is made up of 13 amino acids. DNA for the CDR3: TGTGCCAGCAGGAGTGGCGGGCCGGGGACCCAGTACTTC. Its protein product is CASRSGGPGTQYF.

The J gene is TRBJ2-5, the V gene TRBV18; 11 bases match TRBD1. Matching the DNA end better, TRBJ2-7 makes the J call doubtful. Germline CDR1 KGHSH, CDR2 LQKENI. This CDR3 comprises 17 residues. The DNA of the CDR3 is TGTGCCAGCTCACCACCACGGACAGGGGGCATCTTCTACGAGCAGTACTTC. This translates into CASSPPRTGGIFYEQYF.

This clonotype showed up just a few times. The chain employs TRBV6-1 and TRBJ1-2; TRBD1 aligns across 9 bases. This CDR3 has 14 amino acids. The germline gives CDR1 MNHNS, CDR2 SASEGT. Trimming removed 4 bases from V and 9 bases from J; junction bases left unmatched: 9. Here the CDR3 reads CASSVAGQGIRYTF. In DNA, the CDR3 is TGTGCCAGCAGTGTGGCGGGACAGGGAATTCGCTACACCTTC.

This clonotype was counted a few times. The chain links TRBV10-1 to TRBJ2-1, with a possible D match to TRBD2 (5 bases). CDR3 size: 16 residues. Trimming removed 3 bases from V and 4 bases from J, with 16 bases in between. The germline CDR1 and CDR2 sequences are WNHNN and SYGVQD (reference sequence). The CDR3 DNA sequence: TGCGCCAGCAGTGAAGGAACGGGAAGAGGGTACAATGAGCAGTTCTTC. Amino acids: CASSEGTGRGYNEQFF.

This clonotype has just a few counts. The J gene is TRBJ1-2, the V gene TRBV5-1; D gene ambiguous. Trimming removed 4 bases at V and 4 bases at J, with 17 bases between. This CDR3 region has 15 residues. Germline V CDR1 and CDR2: SGHRS, YFSETQ. The CDR3 protein is CASSPQAPVSYGYTF. The CDR3 coding sequence is TGCGCCAGCAGCCCCCAAGCCCCGGTGAGCTATGGCTACACCTTC.

The genes are TRBV20-1 and TRBJ2-5; a weak D match, TRBD2 (7 bases). The DNA end favors TRBJ2-4, so the J call may be wrong. This CDR3 contains 16 residues. Germline V gene lookup returns CDR1 DFQATT and CDR2 SNEGSKA (reference sequence). The CDR3 is CSARDGGRGGKNIQYF. In DNA form, the CDR3 reads TGCAGTGCTAGAGATGGCGGGAGAGGGGGCAAAAACATTCAGTACTTC.

At least ten counts were recorded for this clonotype. The chain is built from TRBV4-1 and TRBJ2-3; no firm D call. The CDR3 spans 12 residues. The V and J ends lost 5 bases and 2 bases respectively, with 5 bases between them. In germline, CDR1 is MGHRA, CDR2 YSYEKL. The CDR3 bases are TGCGCCAGCAGCGACTTCACAGATACGCAGTATTTT. Translation: CASSDFTDTQYF.

The V call is TRBV10-3, the J call TRBJ2-1; D gene ambiguous. The germline V gene has CDR1 ENHRY and CDR2 SYGVKD. Trimming stripped 3 bases from V and 6 bases from J, with 18 bases between. This CDR3 region has 16 residues. CDR3 bases: TGTGCCATCAGTGATCAGTTGGTAGCCTCGGGCAATGAGCAGTTCTTC. Translation: CAISDQLVASGNEQFF.

This chain uses TRBV9 with TRBJ1-1; D ambiguous. The V gene lost 4 bases and the J gene lost 1 base, with 14 bases spanning the gap. Germline CDR1 and CDR2: SGDLS and YYNGEE. The CDR3 runs 15 residues. The CDR3 nucleotides read TGTGCCAGCAGCTTTCTTCCCGACGGGAACACTGAAGCTTTCTTT. It specifies CASSFLPDGNTEAFF.

The chain couples TRBV10-1 to TRBJ2-7; possible D gene TRBD1, 6 bases. Germline CDR1 and CDR2: WNHNN and SYGVQD (reference sequence). Trimming removed 4 bases from V and 3 bases from J, with 16 bases in between. The CDR3 length is 15 residues. CDR3 sequence: CASSATGTNFYEQYF. Here the CDR3 DNA reads TGCGCCAGCAGTGCCACCGGGACAAATTTCTACGAGCAGTACTTC.

This clonotype was observed once. This chain links TRBV3-1 with TRBJ1-5; D is unclear. Trimming pared 0 bases from V and 6 bases from J, leaving 9 bases between. The CDR3 has 14 amino acids. In germline, CDR1 is LGHDT, CDR2 YNNKEL (reference sequence). CDR3 in amino acids: CASSQDYNIQPQHF. The CDR3 nucleotides read TGTGCCAGCAGCCAAGATTACAATATTCAGCCCCAGCATTTT. Full variable domain (outside the CDR3, taken from reference TRBV3-1 and TRBJ1-5): DTAVSQTPKYLVTQMGNDKSIKCEQNLGHDTMYWYKQDSKKFLKIMFSYNNKELIINETVPNRFSPKSPDKAHLNLHINSLELGDSAVYFCASSQDYNIQPQHFGDGTRLSIL.

The chain couples TRBV29-1 to TRBJ2-1; D is perhaps TRBD1 or TRBD2 (6 bases each). Germline V CDR1 and CDR2: SQVTM, ANQGSEA. This CDR3 spans 15 amino acids. The V end was cut by 7 bases, the J end by 0 bases, with 16 bases between. The chain's CDR3 is CSAEGGHYSYNEQFF. The CDR3 nucleotides are TGCAGCGCCGAGGGGGGCCATTACTCCTACAATGAGCAGTTCTTC.

This clonotype was detected a few times. This sequence joins TRBV20-1 and TRBJ2-3, with TRBD2 as a possible D gene (6 bases). Per germline, CDR1 DFQATT and CDR2 SNEGSKA (reference sequence). Trimming pared 6 bases from V and 2 bases from J, leaving 18 bases between. The CDR3 extends over 15 amino acids. In DNA form, the CDR3 reads TGCAGTGCCATTACACCGGGACTTTTCACAGATACGCAGTATTTT. Protein: CSAITPGLFTDTQYF.

The chain recombines TRBV6-5 with TRBJ2-7; perhaps TRBD2 as D (5 bases). The closer fit of TRBJ2-5 to the DNA end suggests the J call may be wrong. CDR3 length: 16 amino acids. Germline CDR1 reads MNHEY; CDR2 reads SVGAGI. This CDR3 reads CASSYLPAGPKGTQYF. The CDR3 DNA follows: TGTGCCAGCAGTTACCTCCCGGCGGGTCCTAAAGGGACCCAGTACTTC.

Comment on this clonotype: One junction end disagrees with the germline gene, perhaps due to a read error. The V call is TRBV4-1, the J call TRBJ1-1; D is ambiguous. Germline CDR1 MGHRA, CDR2 YSYEKL. There are 15 residues in the CDR3. The CDR3 region is CASGQVYGKNTEAFF. DNA of the CDR3: TGCGCCAGCGGCCAAGTTTACGGAAAAAACACTGAAGCTTTCTTT.

The chain recombines TRBV27 with TRBJ2-3, with a possible D match to TRBD1 (5 bases). This CDR3 is 15 amino acids long. V was shortened by 3 bases and J by 2 bases, with 12 bases between the two germline ends. CDR1 MNHEY and CDR2 SMNVEV come from the germline V gene (reference sequence). In DNA form, the CDR3 reads TGTGCCAGCAGTTTTCAGGGAATAAACACAGATACGCAGTATTTT. It yields the protein CASSFQGINTDTQYF.

CDR3 residues: CASSPRTATYEQYF. DNA for the CDR3: TGTGCCAGCAGTCCCAGGACTGCGACCTACGAGCAGTACTTC. This chain uses TRBV28 with TRBJ2-7, with D tentatively TRBD2 (5 bases). The V gene's germline CDR1 is MDHEN and CDR2 SYDVKM. The CDR3 has 14 amino acids. V dropped 5 bases and J dropped 2 bases, with 13 bases sitting between them.

This clonotype was found a few times. The chain couples TRBV20-1 to TRBJ2-7; the match to TRBD1 covers 8 bases. This CDR3 contains 13 residues. J lost 4 bases, V lost 6 bases, and 8 bases had no gene match. Germline V lookup: CDR1 DFQATT, CDR2 SNEGSKA (reference sequence). In DNA form, the CDR3 reads TGCAGTGCCAGTGGACAGGGAAGGTACGAGCAGTACTTC. Translation gives CSASGQGRYEQYF.

The CDR3 nucleotides are TGTGCCTGGAGTTCTGGGTTGACCCAGCATTTT. It encodes CAWSSGLTQHF. This sequence joins TRBV30 and TRBJ1-5, with D uncertain. Germline CDR1 reads GTSNPN; CDR2 reads SVGIG (reference sequence). V was clipped by 2 bases and J by 11 bases, with 10 bases between them. This CDR3 region has 11 residues.

The chain combines TRBV20-1 with TRBJ1-5; D is possibly TRBD1 (5 bases). With 2 bases removed from V and 4 bases from J, the gap between germline ends came to 15 bases. The germline gives CDR1 DFQATT, CDR2 SNEGSKA (reference sequence). This CDR3 region has 15 residues. The CDR3 loop reads CSARPFGTVNQPQHF. The CDR3 DNA sequence: TGCAGTGCTAGACCTTTTGGGACGGTGAATCAGCCCCAGCATTTT.

This clonotype was picked up a small number of times. The chain couples TRBV4-1 to TRBJ1-2; 8 positions agree with TRBD1. V was pared by 3 bases and J by 5 bases, with 5 bases of the junction left unmatched. This CDR3 contains 14 residues. Germline V gives CDR1 MGHRA, CDR2 YSYEKL. CDR3 DNA sequence: TGCGCCAGCAGCCATCTAGGGGACAGGTATGGCTACACCTTC. As protein: CASSHLGDRYGYTF.

This clonotype was seen repeatedly, ten times or more. The chain couples TRBV6-6 to TRBJ1-4; TRBD1 agrees at 7 bases. The germline V gene has CDR1 MNHNY and CDR2 SVGAGI (reference sequence). This CDR3 is 14 amino acids long. The trim removed 6 bases at V and 4 bases at J, leaving 5 bases unmatched. CDR3 protein: CASSPGQLNEKLFF. The CDR3 DNA is TGTGCCAGCAGCCCGGGACAGCTTAATGAAAAACTGTTTTTT.

This clonotype was counted at least ten times. CDR3 nucleotides: TGCAGTGCTAGTCACGGGACAGCAACTAGCACAGATACGCAGTATTTT. It is translated as CSASHGTATSTDTQYF. V and J are TRBV20-1 and TRBJ2-3, with 7 bases lining up with TRBD1. In germline, CDR1 is DFQATT, CDR2 SNEGSKA (reference sequence). There are 16 residues in the CDR3. After removal of 3 bases from V and 0 bases from J, the junction contained 9 bases not matched to a gene.

The rearrangement uses TRBV2 and TRBJ2-1; D gene uncertain. The CDR3 has 12 amino acids. The germline V gene has CDR1 SNHLY and CDR2 FYNNEI. The V end lost 1 base, the J end lost 13 bases, and 11 bases lay between the germline ends. CDR3 region: CASSEELTDQFF. As DNA, the CDR3 is TGTGCCAGCAGTGAAGAGCTAACGGACCAGTTCTTC.